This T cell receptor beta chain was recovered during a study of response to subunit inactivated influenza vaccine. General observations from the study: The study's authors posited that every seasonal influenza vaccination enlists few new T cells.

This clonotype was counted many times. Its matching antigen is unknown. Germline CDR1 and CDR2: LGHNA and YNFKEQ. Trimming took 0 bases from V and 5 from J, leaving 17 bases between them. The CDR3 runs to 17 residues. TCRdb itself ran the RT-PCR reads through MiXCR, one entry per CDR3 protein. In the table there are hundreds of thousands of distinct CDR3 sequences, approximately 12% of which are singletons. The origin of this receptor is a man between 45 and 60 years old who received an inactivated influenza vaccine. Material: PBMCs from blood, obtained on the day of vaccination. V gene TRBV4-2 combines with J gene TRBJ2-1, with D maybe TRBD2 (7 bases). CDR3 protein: CASSQEFGGGPHNEQFF. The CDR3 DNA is TGTGCCAGCAGCCAAGAATTCGGCGGGGGCCCCCACAATGAGCAGTTCTTC.